These T cell receptor beta chains were read from a single sample in a study of a mutant IDH1 vaccine in newly diagnosed glioma. These TCRs' antigens remain unknown. Clones were sequenced by immunoSEQ multiplex PCR, and TCRdb holds only the in-frame ones, with some missing. The data contain around 56,000 clones, about 80% of them singletons. Source: PBMCs, taken from a glioma patient whose treatment included an IDH1 peptide vaccine. The origin of the receptors is a woman aged 18-29 years with glioma. Some clones in this sample may be carry-over from other donors' samples. CDR3s include the opening cysteine and the closing phenylalanine or tryptophan. D genes are given only for firm matches. Rows give clone size only sometimes, using once, few, many, or a class for an expanded clone.

v_call	clone_size	j_call	d_call	cdr3_nt	cdr3_aa
TRBV5-1	once	TRBJ1-2	TRBD1	TGCGCCAGCAGCTTGGCTGGGCAGGGGGGTAACAGCTACACCTTC	CASSLAGQGGNSYTF
TRBV2	-	TRBJ1-5	-	TGTGCCAGCCGCGGGGTAACGGGGAGTAATCAGCCCCAGCATTTT	CASRGVTGSNQPQHF
TRBV11-2	-	TRBJ2-7	-	TGTGCCAGCAGCCCAGAGGTCCGCCTGGAGCAGTACTTC	CASSPEVRLEQYF
TRBV27	once	TRBJ2-7	TRBD1	TGTGCCAGCAGTCGACAGGGTTTTTCCTACGAGCAGTACTTC	CASSRQGFSYEQYF
TRBV7-2	once	TRBJ1-2	-	TGTGCCAGCAGCTTAGGACAGACCTACTATGGCTACACCTTC	CASSLGQTYYGYTF
TRBV10-3	-	TRBJ2-6	-	TGTGCCACCAAAAGCAGGGCGAGCTCTGGGGCCAACGTCCTGACTTTC	CATKSRASSGANVLTF
TRBV5-1	-	TRBJ2-7	TRBD1	TGCGCCAGCAGCGTTGGGGGGACAGGGGGCGCCGAGCAGTACTTC	CASSVGGTGGAEQYF
TRBV15	-	TRBJ2-7	TRBD2	TGTGCCACCGACGACCTTTCTAGCGGGGGGCCCCCCGAGCAGTACTTC	CATDDLSSGGPPEQYF
TRBV5-1	-	TRBJ2-5	-	TGCGCCAGCAGCGACGTCCAAGGTCCCGAGACCCAGTACTTC	CASSDVQGPETQYF
TRBV4-2	once	TRBJ1-2	-	TGTGCCAGCAGCCAAGATTTGCGGGGTGGCTACACCTTC	CASSQDLRGGYTF
TRBV5-4	-	TRBJ2-3	TRBD1	TGTGCCAGCAGCTTCTCCTTTGGGGACAGGGAGGCAGCAGATACGCAGTATTTT	CASSFSFGDREAADTQYF
TRBV7-2	-	TRBJ2-5	-	TGTGCCAGCAGCTTACGGGTGATTCGGGAGACCCAGTACTTC	CASSLRVIRETQYF
TRBV2	-	TRBJ1-2	-	TGTGCCAGCCAGAAAGAGTATGGCTACACCTTC	CASQKEYGYTF
TRBV4-1	-	TRBJ1-4	TRBD1	TGCGCCAGCAGCCCAGGGGGACGGGCCGGGGGTAATGAAAAACTGTTTTTT	CASSPGGRAGGNEKLFF
TRBV10-3	once	TRBJ2-7	TRBD1	TGTGCCATTTCCGGGACAGGGGGCGACGAGCAGTACTTC	CAISGTGGDEQYF
TRBV5-8	-	TRBJ1-5	-	TGTGCCAGCAGCTTGGTAGAGGGAACCTATAACAATCAGCCCCAGCATTTT	CASSLVEGTYNNQPQHF
TRBV7-8	-	TRBJ1-5	-	TGTGCCAGCAGCTTGATCAACGACAATCAGCCCCAGCATTTT	CASSLINDNQPQHF
TRBV10-2	-	TRBJ2-7	TRBD2	TGCGCCAGCAGTGAGCCCCCGGGACTAGCGGGAGAGTGGAACTACGAGCAGTACTTC	CASSEPPGLAGEWNYEQYF
TRBV14	-	TRBJ2-3	TRBD2	TGTGCCAGCAGCCCTTTAGCGGGAGGCCCAGATACGCAGTATTTT	CASSPLAGGPDTQYF